This record looks at one TCR beta chain sequence and its context. Methods used by the authors: Reference gene primers were amplified, and this amplification served to estimate nucleated cell counts. Generated by immunoSEQ multiplex PCR, the TCRdb table keeps only in-frame clones and is missing some. Clone size and V and J calls were adopted from that table, with D and trimming inferred from the DNA. The sample contains roughly 56,000 clones, 85% of which appear only once. These data come from a study of blood T cell repertoires in COVID-19. At the level of the study: Spain, Italy and the United States supplied samples that represented acute and convalescent COVID-19. Sources were T cells, B-cell-depleted T cells, or PBMCs; the material itself was cDNA or gDNA.

The J segment lost 0 bases and the V segment lost 3 bases, leaving 3 bases of the junction unmatched. The CDR3 covers 15 residues. In germline, CDR1 is MNHNS, CDR2 SASEGT. The TCR was taken from a human donor in a cohort sampled during active COVID-19. The sequencing sample was made of peripheral blood. This chain joins TRBV6-1 and TRBJ1-1; 8 nucleotides agree with TRBD1. As DNA, the CDR3 is TGTGCCAGCAGTGATCCGGGACAGGTGAACACTGAAGCTTTCTTT. It yields the protein CASSDPGQVNTEAFF.